One and the same sample provided the 28 T cell receptor beta chains below, sequenced in a study of blood T cell repertoires in COVID-19. This table comes from immunoSEQ multiplex PCR, and its TCRdb copy is limited to in-frame clones, with some not included. The sample consists of about 440,000 clones, roughly 91% of them appearing once. Source material: PBMCs or T cells enriched from blood (not recorded which). Receptor source: a man aged 18 to 29 who had recovered from COVID-19.

J is TRBJ1-1 and V is TRBV12-1. TRBV12-1 is flagged as a pseudogene. CDR3 length: 18 amino acids. CDR3 nucleotide sequence: TGTGCCAGCAGCCCAGGCGGGCAGACCACTTTGCCGAGGACTGAAGCTTTCTTT. Amino acid sequence: CASSPGGQTTLPRTEAFF.

This clone has just a few counts. The chain links TRBV18 to TRBJ2-7; 7 positions match TRBD1. The CDR3 extends over 14 amino acids. Unmatched junction bases numbered 3, after V lost 4 bases and J lost 0 bases. Germline V lookup: CDR1 KGHSH, CDR2 LQKENI. The CDR3 region has the DNA TGTGCCAGCTCACTAGACAGGGCCTCCTACGAGCAGTACTTC. Translating gives CASSLDRASYEQYF.

This clone came up a few times. V usage is TRBV6-5 and J usage is TRBJ2-5, with 7 bases matching TRBD1. V was pared by 5 bases and J by 4 bases, with 4 bases of the junction left unmatched. The germline V gene encodes CDR1 MNHEY and CDR2 SVGAGI. CDR3 length: 13 residues. The CDR3 bases are TGTGCCAGCAGTCGTACAGGGGTAGAGACCCAGTACTTC. Translating gives CASSRTGVETQYF.

The J gene is TRBJ1-2, the V gene TRBV9; 9 positions match TRBD1. The CDR3 is made up of 12 amino acids. CDR1 and CDR2 from the germline V gene are SGDLS and YYNGEE. The ends lost 3 bases at V and 8 bases at J; junction bases unmatched: 2. The CDR3 is CASSDRGRGYTF. The CDR3 region has the DNA TGTGCCAGCAGCGACAGGGGGCGAGGCTACACCTTC.

V and J are TRBV6-5 and TRBJ2-7; perhaps TRBD1 as D (5 bases). The V gene lost 10 bases and the J gene lost 0 bases, with 16 bases spanning the gap. The CDR3 consists of 14 residues. The germline V gene has CDR1 MNHEY and CDR2 SVGAGI. The CDR3 DNA reads TGTGCCACAGCTAGACAGCCGAGCTCCTACGAGCAGTACTTC. Encoded protein: CATARQPSSYEQYF.

This rearrangement joins TRBV2 to TRBJ1-6; D perhaps matches TRBD1 (6 bases). CDR1 is SNHLY, CDR2 FYNNEI, per germline. The CDR3 is 12 residues long. V gave up 7 bases and J gave up 6 bases, with 7 bases separating them. The CDR3 DNA sequence: TGTGCCAGCACGGACAGTAATTCACCCCTCCACTTT. This codes for CASTDSNSPLHF.

The rearrangement links TRBV10-1 to TRBJ2-1; 12 bases are shared with TRBD2. The CDR3 totals 19 residues. CDR1 WNHNN and CDR2 SYGVQD come from the germline V gene (reference sequence). V dropped 5 bases and J dropped 3; count of bases not matched to a gene: 14. In DNA, the CDR3 is TGCGCCAGCAGTCGACTAGCGGGAGAAAGTATCGGCGGCTACAATGAGCAGTTCTTC. As protein: CASSRLAGESIGGYNEQFF.

As for this clone: Distinct nucleotide sequences in the sample also encode this CDR3. The rearrangement joins TRBV7-3 to TRBJ2-5; a weak D match, TRBD2 (5 bases). V gave up 2 bases and J gave up 5 bases, with 9 bases separating them. The CDR3 contains 13 residues. Germline V CDR1 and CDR2: SGHTA, FQGTGA. The CDR3 region is CASSLRGGETQYF. The CDR3 DNA reads TGTGCCAGCAGCTTACGGGGTGGGGAGACCCAGTACTTC.

V gene TRBV12-3 or TRBV12-4 combines with J gene TRBJ2-2, with D possibly being TRBD1 (6 bases). With 6 bases removed from V and 2 bases from J, the gap between germline ends came to 7 bases. The CDR3 has 13 residues. The DNA for the CDR3 is TGTGCCAGCAGGGACAGTAACACCGGGGAGCTGTTTTTT. Encoded protein: CASRDSNTGELFF.

This clone is a singleton in its sample. The rearrangement joins TRBV6-2 or TRBV6-3 to TRBJ1-6; D ambiguous. The germline V gene has CDR1 MNHEY and CDR2 SVGEGT. The CDR3 runs 12 residues. V lost 5 bases, J lost 8 bases, and 7 bases lay in between. This CDR3 is CASSRLDSPLHF. The CDR3 DNA reads TGTGCCAGCAGTCGACTGGATTCACCCCTCCACTTT.

The chain uses TRBV2 and TRBJ1-2; D uncertain. V dropped 2 bases and J dropped 4 bases, with 11 bases sitting between them. The CDR3 spans 14 residues. CDR1 is SNHLY, CDR2 FYNNEI, per germline. The CDR3 nucleotides are TGTGCCAGCAGTGAATTGGGGAGCAGCTATGGCTACACCTTC. This codes for CASSELGSSYGYTF.

The rearrangement links TRBV3-1 (or the pseudogene TRBV3-2) to TRBJ1-2; D gene ambiguous. This CDR3 spans 13 amino acids. Trimming removed 0 bases at V and 8 bases at J, with 10 bases between. CDR1 LGHDT and CDR2 YNNKEL come from the germline V gene (reference sequence). The CDR3 reads CASSQDRETGYTF. CDR3 bases: TGTGCCAGCAGCCAAGATAGGGAGACAGGCTACACCTTC.

This clone was seen once. The chain combines TRBV7-2 with TRBJ1-2; D remains ambiguous. From germline, CDR1 is SGHTA and CDR2 FQGNSA. Trimming removed 4 bases from V and 2 bases from J, with 11 bases in between. The CDR3 totals 14 residues. The CDR3 DNA reads TGTGCCAGCAGCTCCACGACCAGGAACTATGGCTACACCTTC. Its translation: CASSSTTRNYGYTF. The full variable domain, completed using reference TRBV7-2 and TRBJ1-2, is GAGVSQSPSNKVTEKGKDVELRCDPISGHTALYWYRQSLGQGLEFLIYFQGNSAPDKSGLPSDRFSAERTGGSVSTLTIQRTQQEDSAVYLCASSSTTRNYGYTFGSGTRLTVV.

The chain employs TRBV7-8 and TRBJ2-7; D gene unclear. CDR3 size: 11 residues. Per the germline V gene, CDR1 is SGHVS and CDR2 is FQNEAQ. V was clipped by 5 bases and J by 2 bases, with 4 bases between them. The DNA of the CDR3 is TGTGCCAGCAGCAATACCTACGAGCAGTACTTC. Translating it yields CASSNTYEQYF.

This clone was found a few times. This chain connects TRBV7-2 to TRBJ1-3; a possible D gene is TRBD1 (5 bases). V was pared by 4 bases and J by 0 bases, with 7 bases between. The CDR3 runs 14 residues. In germline, CDR1 is SGHTA, CDR2 FQGNSA. The CDR3 loop reads CASSSGSSGNTIYF. CDR3 nucleotide sequence: TGTGCCAGCAGCTCAGGGTCCTCTGGAAACACCATATATTTT.

The chain combines TRBV7-9 with TRBJ2-2; the D gene is possibly TRBD2 (5 bases). The CDR3 has 17 amino acids. Trimming removed 8 bases from V and 1 base from J, with 20 bases in between. Germline V gene data show CDR1 as SEHNR and CDR2 as FQNEAQ (reference sequence). CDR3 residues: CASAPQERHKNTGELFF. The CDR3 DNA follows: TGTGCCAGCGCACCCCAAGAGCGGCATAAGAACACCGGGGAGCTGTTTTTT.

This sequence joins TRBV4-1 and TRBJ1-4; a weak D match, TRBD1 (5 bases). This CDR3 is 15 amino acids long. Germline V CDR1 and CDR2: MGHRA, YSYEKL. Trimming shortened V by 0 bases and J by 8 bases, and 13 bases separated the two germline ends. The CDR3 spells CASSQEGLLYEKLFF. The CDR3 DNA follows: TGCGCCAGCAGCCAAGAGGGACTCCTGTACGAAAAACTGTTTTTT.

The CDR3 bases are TGTGCCAGCAGCGTAGATCCGGGAGCTGATACGCAGTATTTT. Residues: CASSVDPGADTQYF. The chain couples TRBV9 to TRBJ2-3; weak D call: TRBD2 (6 bases). This CDR3 has 14 amino acids. Germline lookup yields CDR1 SGDLS and CDR2 YYNGEE. With 0 bases removed from V and 6 bases from J, the gap between germline ends came to 11 bases.

This chain joins TRBV11-2 and TRBJ2-3; D is undetermined. With 1 base removed from V and 2 bases from J, the gap between germline ends came to 13 bases. The length of the CDR3 is 16 residues. CDR1 is SGHAT, CDR2 FQNNGV, per germline. Here the CDR3 DNA reads TGTGCCAGCAGCTTAGGGCAGGCGAATCCCACAGATACGCAGTATTTT. Translated, it gives CASSLGQANPTDTQYF.

The genes are TRBV2 and TRBJ2-2; D is uncertain. The V gene lost 7 bases and the J gene lost 4 bases, with 7 bases spanning the gap. From germline, CDR1 is SNHLY and CDR2 FYNNEI. The CDR3 is made up of 12 amino acids. The CDR3 region is CASKRPTGELFF. In nucleotides, the CDR3 is TGTGCCAGCAAGCGACCCACCGGGGAGCTGTTTTTT.

The rearrangement links TRBV28 to TRBJ1-1; 9 positions match TRBD1. Germline trimming cut 6 bases from V and 2 bases from J; bases unmatched to any gene: 7. Looked up from germline, CDR1 is MDHEN and CDR2 is SYDVKM. This CDR3 has 15 residues. The DNA for the CDR3 is TGTGCCAGCAGGCGTCCGGGACAGGGAAACACTGAAGCTTTCTTT. Its translation is CASRRPGQGNTEAFF.

The chain has TRBV7-2 and TRBJ2-7; 7 bases are a match to TRBD1. The length of the CDR3 is 15 residues. Trimming took 1 base from V and 3 from J; bases not matched to a gene: 6. CDR1 is SGHTA, CDR2 FQGNSA, per germline. CDR3 protein: CASSLDSAGGYEQYF. The CDR3 bases are TGTGCCAGCAGCTTAGATTCGGCAGGGGGCTACGAGCAGTACTTC.

In this sample, this clone turned up a few times. This rearrangement joins TRBV3-1 (or the pseudogene TRBV3-2) to TRBJ2-7; TRBD1 matches 8 bases. V dropped 1 base and J dropped 5; count of bases not matched to a gene: 4. Germline lookup yields CDR1 LGHDT and CDR2 YNNKEL (reference sequence). The length of the CDR3 is 14 residues. CDR3 coding DNA: TGTGCCAGCAGCCAAGGAACAGGGGGTCACGAGCAGTACTTC. Translating it yields CASSQGTGGHEQYF.

V gene TRBV3-1 (or the pseudogene TRBV3-2) combines with J gene TRBJ1-2, with TRBD1 matching 8 bases. Germline V gives CDR1 LGHDT, CDR2 YNNKEL (reference sequence). J was trimmed by 8 bases and V by 2 bases; bases with no gene match: 7. The CDR3 covers 14 residues. Here the CDR3 DNA reads TGTGCCAGCAGCCAACAGACAGGGGTAGGGGGCTACACCTTC. Amino acids: CASSQQTGVGGYTF.

This sequence joins TRBV6-5 and TRBJ2-2, with TRBD2 identical over 7 bases. CDR3 length: 15 amino acids. Losses at the gene ends were 8 bases for V and 6 bases for J; bases not matched to a gene: 12. Germline V gene lookup returns CDR1 MNHEY and CDR2 SVGAGI. The CDR3 nucleotides read TGTGCCAGCCGTAGGGGCGGGAGTAAGGCCGGGGAGCTGTTTTTT. Protein product: CASRRGGSKAGELFF.

This sequence joins TRBV30 and TRBJ2-5; 7 bases line up with TRBD2. J was trimmed by 2 bases and V by 3 bases; bases with no gene match: 9. The CDR3 extends over 15 amino acids. Germline CDR1 reads GTSNPN; CDR2 reads SVGIG (reference sequence). For the CDR3, the DNA is TGTGCCTGGAGCGCAGCGCCGGGACTACAAGAGACCCAGTACTTC. Translation: CAWSAAPGLQETQYF.

The chain links TRBV7-9 to TRBJ2-5; 9 bases align to TRBD2. The CDR3 totals 17 residues. The junction had 14 bases not matched to a gene; V was cut back by 5 bases and J by 4 bases. The germline V gene encodes CDR1 SEHNR and CDR2 FQNEAQ (reference sequence). The CDR3 here is CASSQGLALRSGETQYF. DNA for the CDR3: TGTGCCAGCAGCCAAGGACTAGCGTTAAGGAGCGGAGAGACCCAGTACTTC.

The chain carries TRBV5-1 and TRBJ2-7; the match to TRBD1 covers 9 bases. Looked up from germline, CDR1 is SGHRS and CDR2 is YFSETQ. The V gene end was trimmed by 7 bases and the J gene end by 0 bases; junction bases not matched to a gene: 8. This CDR3 is built from 15 residues. The CDR3 sequence: CASSSKDRGSYEQYF. Here the CDR3 DNA reads TGCGCCAGCTCGTCAAAGGACAGGGGCTCCTACGAGCAGTACTTC.